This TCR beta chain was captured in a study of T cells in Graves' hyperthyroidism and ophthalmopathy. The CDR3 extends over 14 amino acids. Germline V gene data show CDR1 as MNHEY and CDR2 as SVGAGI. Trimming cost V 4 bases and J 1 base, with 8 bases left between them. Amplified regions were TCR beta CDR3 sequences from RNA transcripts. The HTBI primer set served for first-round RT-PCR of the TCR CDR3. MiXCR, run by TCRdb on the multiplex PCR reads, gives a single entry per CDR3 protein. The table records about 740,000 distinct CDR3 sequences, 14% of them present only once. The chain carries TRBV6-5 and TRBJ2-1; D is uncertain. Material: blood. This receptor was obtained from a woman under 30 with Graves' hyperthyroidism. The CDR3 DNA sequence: TGTGCCAGCAGTTCCCTGATATCCTACAATGAGCAGTTCTTC. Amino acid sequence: CASSSLISYNEQFF.